These T cell receptor beta chains were read from a single sample in a study of early T cells in non-severe SARS-CoV-2 infection. MiXCR, applied by TCRdb to the 5' RACE reads, yields one record per CDR3 protein. The table lists 90,000 to 130,000 distinct CDR3 sequences, 9% to 14% of them singletons. The sample consisted of whole blood. Every receptor here comes from an adult who was a healthcare worker with PCR-confirmed SARS-CoV-2 infection or an uninfected control (not recorded which). Each CDR3 is given with its conserved first and last residue. Each record gives: V gene, CDR3 length, J gene, CDR3 protein.

>TRBV7-6|14|TRBJ1-2
CASSLTAAGHGYTF
>TRBV29-1|12|TRBJ2-2
CSVVSPTGELFF
>TRBV28|15|TRBJ1-6
CASSRIDRDNSPLHF
>TRBV6-4|18|TRBJ2-1
CASSDSRASGRVYNEQFF
>TRBV19|13|TRBJ2-5
CASSDGVPETQYF
>TRBV27|11|TRBJ2-1
CASSLGQIEFF
>TRBV29-1|14|TRBJ2-3
CSVGGGGGTDTQYF
>TRBV11-2|17|TRBJ2-1
CASSFTRDGSSYNEQFF
>TRBV28|14|TRBJ2-1
CASSLGGGAGEQFF
>TRBV6-5|15|TRBJ2-7
CASSALGQESYEQYF
>TRBV5-1|15|TRBJ2-7
CASSTTRGSSYEQYF
>TRBV27|13|TRBJ2-7
CASSSLDPVEQYF
>TRBV2|15|TRBJ2-1
CASSLLQAPNSEQFF
>TRBV2|15|TRBJ2-7
CASRKGLAGVYEQYF
>TRBV5-5|15|TRBJ1-1
CASSRVQGSNTEAFF
>TRBV28|11|TRBJ1-2
CASSSGISYTF
>TRBV18|16|TRBJ2-7
CASSPPGQGRGYEQYF
>TRBV19|13|TRBJ2-1
CASSGALYNEQFF
>TRBV27|15|TRBJ2-6
CASSIAGSGANVLTF
>TRBV20-1|14|TRBJ2-1
CSATGQSSYNEQFF
>TRBV19|15|TRBJ2-7
CASRTASASVYEQYF